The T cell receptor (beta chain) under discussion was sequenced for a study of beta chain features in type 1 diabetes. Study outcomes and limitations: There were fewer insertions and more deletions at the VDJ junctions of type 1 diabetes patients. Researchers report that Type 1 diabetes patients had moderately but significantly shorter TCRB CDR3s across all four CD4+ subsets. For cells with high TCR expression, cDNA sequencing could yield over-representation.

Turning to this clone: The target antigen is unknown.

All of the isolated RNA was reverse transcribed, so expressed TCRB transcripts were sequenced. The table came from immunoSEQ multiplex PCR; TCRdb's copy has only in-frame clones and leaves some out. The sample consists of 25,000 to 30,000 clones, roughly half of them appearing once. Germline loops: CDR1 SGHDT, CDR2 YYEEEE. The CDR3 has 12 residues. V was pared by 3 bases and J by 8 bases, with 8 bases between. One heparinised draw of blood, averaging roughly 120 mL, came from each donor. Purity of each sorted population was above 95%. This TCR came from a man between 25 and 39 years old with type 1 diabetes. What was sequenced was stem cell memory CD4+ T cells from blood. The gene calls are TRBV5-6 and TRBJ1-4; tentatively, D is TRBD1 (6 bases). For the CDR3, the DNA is TGTGCCAGCAGCTCGGACAGCGAAAAACTGTTTTTT. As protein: CASSSDSEKLFF.